This T cell receptor beta chain was recorded in a study of CXCR3-negative and CXCR3-positive naive CD8 T cells. Turning to the study itself: Each library held about 1.5 +/- 0.3 million TRB reads, 120 million to 150 million in total.

Study-wide findings and caveats: TRB CDR3 hydrophobicity was greater in CXCR3-positive naive cells than in CXCR3-negative naive cells. Whereas both naive subsets had comparably high diversity, memory CD8+ cells had much lower diversity. Both naive subsets, CXCR3-negative and CXCR3-positive, displayed similar TRBV-TRBJ usage, unlike memory cells.

Notes on this clonotype: Its antigen remains unknown.

300,000 to 350,000 cells per CD8+ T cell subset were flow-sorted in triplicate. Germline V gene lookup returns CDR1 SGHAT and CDR2 FQNNGV. This CDR3 is built from 12 residues. The study made its TRB cDNA libraries by 5' RACE, adding UMI labels. Each CDR3 protein gets one entry in TCRdb, which reprocessed the 5' RACE reads and gives no DNA. The repertoire shows 150,000 to 180,000 distinct CDR3 sequences; the top ten hold 0.45% to 0.55%. The chain joins TRBV11-2 to TRBJ2-7; TCRdb designates TRBD1, a call that cannot be tested without DNA. The origin of this receptor is a human donor in good health. Some clones in this sample may be carry-over from other donors' samples. Sequenced: naive CXCR3+ CD8+ T cells from blood. Documented subset: CD45RO-CCR7+CD27+CD95- naive CD8+ T cells expressing CXCR3 (TNR3+). The CDR3 spells CASSPTGSEQYF.